These 9 T cell receptor beta chains came from one sample sequenced in a study of T cells after yellow fever vaccination. A single record per CDR3 protein comes from TCRdb applying MiXCR to the 5' RACE reads. The data hold over 300,000 distinct CDR3 sequences, with roughly 3.9% observed a single time. The material was PBMCs, obtained 5 days after the yellow fever booster vaccination. The receptors shown here come from a man younger than 30 who received the YFV17D yellow fever vaccine.

This clonotype was counted at least ten times. V is TRBV5-6 and J is TRBJ2-1; 9 bases line up with TRBD1. V trimming: 2 bases; J trimming: 8 bases; junction bases outside the gene matches: 8. There are 15 residues in the CDR3. CDR1 SGHDT and CDR2 YYEEEE come from the germline V gene. CDR3 loop: CASSLPGQGQDEQFF. DNA of the CDR3: TGTGCCAGCAGCTTACCGGGACAGGGTCAGGATGAGCAGTTCTTC.

This clonotype appeared a few times. V is TRBV7-6 and J is TRBJ1-5, with 7 bases lining up with TRBD1. Trimming took 4 bases from V and 4 from J; bases not matched to a gene: 7. Germline CDR1 and CDR2: SGHVS and FNYEAQ. The CDR3 runs to 15 residues. In DNA form, the CDR3 reads TGTGCCAGCAGCTCCGGCTCGGACAGGAATCAGCCCCAGCATTTT. Translated: CASSSGSDRNQPQHF.

This clonotype has a count of ten or more. This chain links TRBV4-2 with TRBJ1-2, with D possibly TRBD1 on 5 matching bases. This CDR3 contains 16 residues. V was shortened by 4 bases and J by 6 bases, with 21 bases between the two germline ends. The V gene's germline CDR1 is LGHNA and CDR2 YNFKEQ. The CDR3 here is CASSPRVGGDENGYTF. In DNA form, the CDR3 reads TGTGCCAGCAGCCCGCGAGTGGGGGGAGACGAGAATGGCTACACCTTC.

This clonotype has a count of ten or more. This sequence joins TRBV5-1 and TRBJ1-2, with no clear D. Germline V CDR1 and CDR2: SGHRS, YFSETQ. V lost 2 bases and J 2 bases, leaving 13 bases between the germline ends. This CDR3 contains 15 residues. In DNA, the CDR3 is TGCGCCAGCAGCTTCAGAGGTAGCTCCAACTATGGCTACACCTTC. The encoded protein is CASSFRGSSNYGYTF.

This clonotype occurred a few times. The rearrangement joins TRBV5-1 to TRBJ2-3; 8 bases agree with TRBD2. With 1 base clipped from V and 3 bases from J, the junction kept 4 bases outside the gene matches. The CDR3 runs 15 residues. Per germline, CDR1 SGHRS and CDR2 YFSETQ. DNA of the CDR3: TGCGCCAGCAGCTTGACGGGGGGGACAACAGATACGCAGTATTTT. It specifies CASSLTGGTTDTQYF. The entire variable domain, with the rest obtained from reference TRBV5-1 and TRBJ2-3, is as follows: KAGVTQTPRYLIKTRGQQVTLSCSPISGHRSVSWYQQTPGQGLQFLFEYFSETQRNKGNFPGRFSGRQFSNSRSEMNVSTLELGDSALYLCASSLTGGTTDTQYFGPGTRLTVL.

The rearrangement uses TRBV2 and TRBJ2-6; D possibly matches TRBD1 or TRBD2 (5 bases each). The germline V gene encodes CDR1 SNHLY and CDR2 FYNNEI. CDR3 length: 15 residues. Trimming pared 6 bases from V and 0 bases from J, leaving 9 bases between. The CDR3 protein is CASRRGFSGANVLTF. DNA of the CDR3: TGTGCCAGCAGGAGGGGCTTCTCTGGGGCCAACGTCCTGACTTTC.

This clonotype was seen ten or more times. The chain carries TRBV4-1 and TRBJ2-5, with 9 bases aligning to TRBD1. The length of the CDR3 is 17 residues. The germline CDR1 and CDR2 sequences are MGHRA and YSYEKL. J gave up 7 bases and V 1 base, and 13 bases lay outside the gene matches. Here the CDR3 reads CASSQAGTGPSGWTQYF. CDR3 nucleotide sequence: TGCGCCAGCAGCCAAGCGGGGACAGGGCCCTCAGGGTGGACCCAGTACTTC.

This clonotype was seen repeatedly, ten times or more. The chain's CDR3 is CASSVAVRSSYNEQFF. The DNA of the CDR3 is TGTGCCAGCAGCGTAGCTGTGCGTAGCTCCTACAATGAGCAGTTCTTC. The J gene is TRBJ2-1, the V gene TRBV9; D is undetermined. The germline V gene has CDR1 SGDLS and CDR2 YYNGEE. The V end lost 0 bases, the J end lost 0 bases, and 10 bases lay between the germline ends. CDR3 length equals 16 residues. Combining the CDR3 with reference TRBV9 and TRBJ2-1 gives the whole variable domain DSGVTQTPKHLITATGQRVTLRCSPRSGDLSVYWYQQSLDQGLQFLIQYYNGEERAKGNILERFSAQQFPDLHSELNLSSLELGDSALYFCASSVAVRSSYNEQFFGPGTRLTVL.

In this sample, this clonotype turned up many times. J is TRBJ2-4 and V is TRBV27; 8 bases match TRBD1. CDR3 size: 16 residues. V lost 5 bases to trimming and J lost 9 bases; unmatched junction nucleotides: 15. In germline, CDR1 is MNHEY, CDR2 SMNVEV (reference sequence). CDR3: CASSPYSGGAGGIQYF. Here the CDR3 DNA reads TGTGCCAGCAGTCCCTACTCAGGGGGCGCCGGTGGCATTCAGTACTTC.